This T cell receptor beta chain emerged from a study of identical twins. This clonotype was counted only a few times. What it recognizes is unknown. CDR3 length: 17 amino acids. The J segment lost 5 bases and the V segment lost 0 bases, leaving 6 bases of the junction unmatched. CDR1 and CDR2 from the germline V gene are SGHAT and FQNNGV. Carrying unique molecular identifiers, the cDNA also gained a universal primer site through template switching. A single record per CDR3 protein comes from TCRdb applying MiXCR to the 5' RACE reads. This table has approximately 410,000 distinct CDR3 sequences, around a sixth appearing once. Findings and caveats of the study: Conclusions came from cross-sectional statistical analysis, not from following the same donors. Abundant beta clonotypes from cord blood had fewer insertions, unlike memory repertoires, which showed none. Compared with unrelated sharing, twin-shared out-of-frame alpha sequences had more low-probability sequences.

This rearrangement joins TRBV11-2 to TRBJ2-1; 11 bases line up with TRBD2. This TCR was sampled from a man aged 50 to 60 in good health. Sequencing input: naive T cells sorted from blood. CDR3 region: CASSLEPSGRPDNEQFF. CDR3 nucleotides: TGTGCCAGCAGCTTAGAACCTAGCGGGAGGCCAGACAATGAGCAGTTCTTC.